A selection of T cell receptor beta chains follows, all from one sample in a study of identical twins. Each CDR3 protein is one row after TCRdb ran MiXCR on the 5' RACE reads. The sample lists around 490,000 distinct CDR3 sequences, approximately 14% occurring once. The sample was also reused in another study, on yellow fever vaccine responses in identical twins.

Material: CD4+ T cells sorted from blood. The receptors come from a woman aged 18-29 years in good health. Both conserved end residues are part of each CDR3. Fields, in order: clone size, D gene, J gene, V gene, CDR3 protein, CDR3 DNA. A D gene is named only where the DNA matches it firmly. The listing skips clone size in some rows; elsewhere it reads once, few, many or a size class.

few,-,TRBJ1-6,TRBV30,CAWRSTGTGLSPLHF,TGTGCCTGGAGATCTACCGGGACTGGCCTTTCACCCCTCCACTTT
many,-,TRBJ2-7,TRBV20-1,CSARKWDHPYF,TGCAGTGCTAGAAAGTGGGACCACCCGTACTTC
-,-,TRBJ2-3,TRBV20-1,CSARREASTDTQYF,TGCAGTGCTAGAAGGGAGGCTAGCACAGATACGCAGTATTTT
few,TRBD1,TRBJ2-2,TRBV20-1,CSARGQGEELFF,TGCAGTGCTAGAGGACAGGGAGAGGAGCTGTTTTTT
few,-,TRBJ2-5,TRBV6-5,CASSYSPRQETQYF,TGTGCCAGCAGTTACTCGCCCAGACAAGAGACCCAGTACTTC
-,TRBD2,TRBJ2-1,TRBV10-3,CAISEPAGGTDEQFF,TGTGCCATCAGTGAACCAGCGGGAGGGACCGATGAGCAGTTCTTC
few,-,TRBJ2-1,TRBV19,CASSISLKTYNEQFF,TGTGCCAGTAGTATTTCCTTGAAAACGTACAATGAGCAGTTCTTC
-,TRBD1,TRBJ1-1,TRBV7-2,CASTDRARSTEAFF,TGTGCCAGCACCGACAGGGCACGGAGCACTGAAGCTTTCTTT
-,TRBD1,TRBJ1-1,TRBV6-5,CASSFRQGVLNTEAFF,TGTGCCAGCAGTTTTCGACAGGGGGTCTTGAACACTGAAGCTTTCTTT
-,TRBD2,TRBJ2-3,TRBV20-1,CSAPLAGVKDTQYF,TGCAGTGCTCCTTTAGCGGGAGTAAAAGATACGCAGTATTTT
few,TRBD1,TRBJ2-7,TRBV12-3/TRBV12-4,CASSKDRGPYEQYF,TGTGCCAGCAGTAAAGACAGGGGGCCTTACGAGCAGTACTTC
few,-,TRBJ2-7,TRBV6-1,CASSAPMSSYEQYF,TGTGCCAGCAGTGCCCCCATGAGCTCCTACGAGCAGTACTTC
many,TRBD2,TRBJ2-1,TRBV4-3,CASSQVTGTRIGEQFF,TGCGCCAGCAGCCAAGTCACCGGGACTAGAATTGGTGAGCAGTTCTTC
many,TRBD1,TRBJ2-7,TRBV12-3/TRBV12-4,CASRTGGAVYEQYF,TGTGCCAGCAGGACAGGGGGCGCGGTCTACGAGCAGTACTTC
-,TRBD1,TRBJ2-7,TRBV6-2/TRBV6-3,CASSPGQTPSYEQYF,TGTGCCAGCAGTCCGGGACAGACACCCTCCTACGAGCAGTACTTC
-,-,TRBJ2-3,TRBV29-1,CSVPWRGPLGTDTQYF,TGCAGCGTTCCCTGGCGGGGACCCTTGGGCACAGATACGCAGTATTTT
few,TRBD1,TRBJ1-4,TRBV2,CASSGDSGGEKLFF,TGTGCCAGCAGTGGGGACAGCGGAGGGGAAAAACTGTTTTTT
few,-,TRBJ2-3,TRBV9,CASSAGGATDTQYF,TGTGCCAGCAGCGCAGGGGGGGCCACAGATACGCAGTATTTT